There are many counts of the clone carrying this TCR beta chain. Its antigen is unknown. These data come from a study of T-cell reconstitution after alpha-beta-depleted transplantation in children. This CDR3 is built from 13 residues. Trimming shortened V by 2 bases and J by 8 bases, and 15 bases separated the two germline ends. CDR1 and CDR2 from the germline V gene are DFQATT and SNEGSKA (reference sequence). Study-level findings and limits: After transplant, at about two months, alpha-beta T cells were reportedly derived from several hundred expanded graft clones. T-cell counts and diversity at one year following transplant were attributed mainly to newly produced T cells.

The TCRbeta library incorporated unique molecular identifiers. Using its own MiXCR run on the PCR reads, TCRdb lists one record per CDR3 protein. The repertoire holds hundreds of thousands of distinct CDR3 sequences, with less than 9.5% as singletons. This receptor was identified in a female patient aged 2-10 years who had a stem cell transplant for Fanconi anemia, so the T cells may come from the graft donor. The V and J genes are TRBV20-1 and TRBJ1-2; no firm D call. Sequencing was performed on peripheral blood, taken 360 days after TCRalphabeta/CD19-depleted stem cell transplant. The CDR3 is CSARPVGSQGYTF. In DNA, the CDR3 is TGCAGTGCTAGACCCGTGGGCAGCCAAGGCTACACCTTC.